Listed below are T cell receptor beta chains from one sample, sequenced in a study of early T cells in non-severe SARS-CoV-2 infection. Using its own MiXCR run on the 5' RACE reads, TCRdb lists one record per CDR3 protein. There are some 82,000 distinct CDR3 sequences in the sample; 5% to 7% occur only once, and under 10% lies in the top ten. Input material: whole blood. The receptors derive from an adult who was a healthcare worker with PCR-confirmed SARS-CoV-2 infection or an uninfected control (not recorded which). CDR3s leave out the opening cysteine and the closing phenylalanine or tryptophan. Fields, in order: CDR3 protein, clone size, J gene, V gene. The listing skips clone size in some rows; elsewhere it reads once, few, many or a size class.

ASSPLSYNEQF | few | TRBJ2-1 | TRBV14
ATKKEGKNIQY | few | TRBJ2-4 | TRBV2
ASSGNRGNTEAF | many | TRBJ1-1 | TRBV10-1
ASSPNPGQGGEQY | . | TRBJ2-7 | TRBV18
SVERTPGQGTYNEQF | . | TRBJ2-1 | TRBV29-1
SVSNQPGQGGYEQY | few | TRBJ2-7 | TRBV29-1
ASSLGQGYGYT | . | TRBJ1-2 | TRBV7-2
ASSGTSGGATDTQY | . | TRBJ2-3 | TRBV12-3/TRBV12-4
ASSFRFDLGETQY | many | TRBJ2-5 | TRBV6-5
ASSFTSGGNNEQF | many | TRBJ2-1 | TRBV5-1
ASSNKGNQPQH | many | TRBJ1-5 | TRBV7-9
ASSSPQPFGGETQY | few | TRBJ2-5 | TRBV7-9
ASSGPATNTGELF | many | TRBJ2-2 | TRBV2
ASSGAMYQETQY | many | TRBJ2-5 | TRBV6-6
ASSIGAIQETQY | few | TRBJ2-5 | TRBV7-9
ASSSLGQGIDEQY | many | TRBJ2-7 | TRBV7-9
ATSDSRANQPQH | . | TRBJ1-5 | TRBV24-1
ASSQVSSGSNYEQY | . | TRBJ2-7 | TRBV4-2
ASSLGGTGGRFSGNTIY | . | TRBJ1-3 | TRBV7-9
ASSLAPSGTYNEQF | few | TRBJ2-1 | TRBV7-6
SGAGGATYNEQF | many | TRBJ2-1 | TRBV29-1
ASSATGNSYGYT | many | TRBJ1-2 | TRBV6-4
ASSYRTSGEQY | few | TRBJ2-7 | TRBV6-5
ASSMTGEDTQY | few | TRBJ2-3 | TRBV5-1
ASSETGQGKNTEAF | few | TRBJ1-1 | TRBV6-1
ASSRAQNTGELF | many | TRBJ2-2 | TRBV7-9
ASSPGFQDGYT | many | TRBJ1-2 | TRBV28
ASSFGTGAREQF | many | TRBJ2-1 | TRBV28
ASSLSAGGHTTNEKLF | many | TRBJ1-4 | TRBV27
ASSPPGQGANEQF | many | TRBJ2-1 | TRBV18
VSRRDPYGYT | . | TRBJ1-2 | TRBV28
ASSETGGPAEKLF | few | TRBJ1-4 | TRBV5-1
ASSFGPSSYEQY | few | TRBJ2-7 | TRBV5-1
SAIPDRANQPQH | . | TRBJ1-5 | TRBV20-1
ASSESNSPLH | . | TRBJ1-6 | TRBV11-2
ASSRADTDNSPLH | many | TRBJ1-6 | TRBV12-3/TRBV12-4
ARSGGQGADEQF | many | TRBJ2-1 | TRBV5-8
ASSLAGSGYGYT | many | TRBJ1-2 | TRBV7-9
AIKGGTGWYEQY | many | TRBJ2-7 | TRBV10-3
ASSTQLAREQY | many | TRBJ2-7 | TRBV11-2
ASSPDRGNSPLH | few | TRBJ1-6 | TRBV18
ASSIFLGPYEQY | few | TRBJ2-7 | TRBV19
ASSSRRQYGYT | many | TRBJ1-2 | TRBV7-2
ASSPDGVFGTRQETQY | . | TRBJ2-5 | TRBV7-9